The subject of this entry is one T cell receptor (beta chain). Its antigen remains unidentified. Nothing much larger sits one base from this clone, and base qualities are not available. The method was the immunoSEQ multiplex PCR assay. TCRdb holds this immuneACCESS table with in-frame rearrangements only. Some clones are missing; in checked studies, unresolved V genes explain under half, and the rest has no known cause. Within this sample are 80,000 or so clones, with around 94% of them counted one time only. 6.2% of the sample comes from the top ten. This entry comes from a study of control samples from healthy donors and cancer patients (dated by TCRdb to the early 2020s). This clonotype originated in a woman between 40 and 50 years old in good health. Sample: blood.

DNA sequence: TGTGCCAGCAGTTTTCGTCGGTACGGGGAGCTGTTTTTT. Its translation reads: CASSFRRYGELFF. This chain joins TRBV12-3 or TRBV12-4 to TRBJ2-2; the D gene is unclear. From the cysteine through the phenylalanine, the CDR3 covers 13 amino acids. Left in the record is the CDR3 DNA by itself, 39 bases read in frame from the first base. V is pared back by 3 bases and J by 7 bases, with 9 bases lying between the germline termini.